The 15 T cell receptor beta chains below all came from one sample that was sequenced in a study of CD8+ T cells in alopecia areata. Following RNA extraction, reverse transcription yielded cDNA that acted as the sequencing template. Only in-frame clones appear in the TCRdb table, and some are missing; sequencing was by immunoSEQ multiplex PCR. Found here are approximately 12,000 clones, approximately 60% of them singletons; the top ten hold about 22%. Alopecia areata patients gave lesional scalp punch biopsies and peripheral blood samples. Sequencing was carried out using skin. Receptors originate from a human donor with alopecia areata.

This chain joins TRBV2 and TRBJ1-3; D gene uncertain. Germline loops: CDR1 SNHLY, CDR2 FYNNEI. The CDR3 totals 16 residues. V lost 0 bases to trimming and J lost 0 bases, with 9 bases between them. The CDR3 DNA sequence: TGTGCCAGCAGTGAAGCCCGCATCTCCTCTGGAAACACCATATATTTT. It is translated as CASSEARISSGNTIYF.

V and J are TRBV10-3 and TRBJ2-1; 10 bases agree with TRBD2. The V and J ends lost 2 bases and 7 bases, in that order; junction bases with no gene match: 8. The CDR3 is made up of 16 amino acids. Germline lookup yields CDR1 ENHRY and CDR2 SYGVKD. This CDR3 is CAISEPSGRAKNEQFF. CDR3 sequence (DNA): TGTGCCATCAGTGAGCCGAGCGGGAGGGCCAAAAATGAGCAGTTCTTC.

The CDR3 here is CAISEISYEQYF. The CDR3 DNA reads as TGTGCCATCAGTGAAATATCCTACGAGCAGTACTTC. This chain links TRBV10-3 with TRBJ2-7, with D uncertain. This CDR3 contains 12 residues. Germline-derived CDR1 and CDR2 are ENHRY and SYGVKD. Trimming left V 3 bases short and J 1 base short, with 4 bases between.

In its sample, this clone is medium-sized (0.01 to 0.1%). The rearrangement joins TRBV7-9 to TRBJ2-5; 7 nucleotides line up with TRBD2. This CDR3 has 14 amino acids. The V segment lost 5 bases and the J segment 5 bases; nucleotides outside the gene matches: 8. Germline lookup yields CDR1 SEHNR and CDR2 FQNEAQ (reference sequence). CDR3 in amino acids: CASSGTTGRETQYF. The CDR3 DNA reads TGTGCCAGCAGCGGGACTACAGGCCGGGAGACCCAGTACTTC.

This chain links TRBV7-2 with TRBJ1-2; D ambiguous. The CDR3 totals 15 residues. Looked up from germline, CDR1 is SGHTA and CDR2 is FQGNSA. V was clipped by 1 base and J by 8 bases, with 17 bases between them. In nucleotides, the CDR3 is TGTGCCAGCAGCTTAGTGGAAGCCCGCTTACCCGGCTACACCTTC. Its translation: CASSLVEARLPGYTF.

This clone came up a few times. The chain links TRBV23-1 to TRBJ1-5, with D perhaps matching TRBD1 (6 bases). TRBV23-1 carries the ORF label, with uncertain function. V was pared by 7 bases and J by 6 bases, with 16 bases between. The CDR3 runs to 14 residues. As DNA, the CDR3 is TGCGCCAGCACTCTAACAGGGAGGGGTCAGCCCCAGCATTTT. Protein: CASTLTGRGQPQHF.

This clone was recorded a few times. The V gene is TRBV7-2, the J gene TRBJ2-5; the match to TRBD2 covers 11 bases. In germline, CDR1 is SGHTA, CDR2 FQGNSA. Unmatched junction bases numbered 6, after V lost 6 bases and J lost 0 bases. CDR3 length equals 16 residues. Here the CDR3 DNA reads TGTGCCAGCAGTTTACTAGCGGGAGAAGACCAAGAGACCCAGTACTTC. Protein product: CASSLLAGEDQETQYF.

This chain joins TRBV27 and TRBJ2-7; TRBD1 matches 8 bases. The J segment lost 4 bases and the V segment lost 5 bases, leaving 13 bases of the junction unmatched. The CDR3 sequence is 16 residues long. CDR1 is MNHEY, CDR2 SMNVEV, per germline (reference sequence). DNA of the CDR3: TGTGCCAGCAGTGCGACCTCCGGGACAGGTATTTACGAGCAGTACTTC. Its protein product is CASSATSGTGIYEQYF.

This clone was seen more than once but under ten times. The chain joins TRBV10-3 to TRBJ1-2; 8 nucleotides agree with TRBD1. Germline V gene data show CDR1 as ENHRY and CDR2 as SYGVKD. With V trimmed by 7 bases and J by 4 bases, 8 bases remained unmatched. This CDR3 is 14 amino acids long. CDR3 nucleotide sequence: TGTGCCATCACCAAGGACAGGGATACCTATGGCTACACCTTC. This sequence encodes CAITKDRDTYGYTF.

CDR3 loop: CASSLAGQAREQYF. In DNA form, the CDR3 reads TGTGCCAGCAGCTTAGCGGGACAGGCGAGAGAGCAGTACTTC. The gene calls are TRBV7-2 and TRBJ2-7, with 8 bases lining up with TRBD1. V dropped 0 bases and J dropped 7; count of bases not matched to a gene: 5. The germline gives CDR1 SGHTA, CDR2 FQGNSA. The CDR3 extends over 14 amino acids. Looking up the rest from reference TRBV7-2 and TRBJ2-7 gives the full variable domain: GAGVSQSPSNKVTEKGKDVELRCDPISGHTALYWYRQSLGQGLEFLIYFQGNSAPDKSGLPSDRFSAERTGGSVSTLTIQRTQQEDSAVYLCASSLAGQAREQYFGPGTRLTVT.

The V gene is TRBV7-9, the J gene TRBJ2-3; 11 positions agree with TRBD1. CDR3 length equals 15 residues. From germline, CDR1 is SEHNR and CDR2 FQNEAQ (reference sequence). V shed 5 bases and J 4 bases; nucleotides not matched to a gene: 5. CDR3 in DNA: TGTGCCAGCAGCGGGGGACAGGGGGTGGCAGATACGCAGTATTTT. Translated, it gives CASSGGQGVADTQYF.

The chain uses TRBV7-8 and TRBJ2-3, with no clear D. CDR1 SGHVS and CDR2 FQNEAQ come from the germline V gene. This CDR3 is 12 amino acids long. V lost 2 bases and J lost 5, with 5 bases in between. Here the CDR3 DNA reads TGTGCCAGCAGCTTATATGGAGATACGCAGTATTTT. This codes for CASSLYGDTQYF.

To note about this clone: Other DNA sequences in this sample translate to the same CDR3. V usage is TRBV5-4 and J usage is TRBJ2-7; 10 bases align to TRBD2. Trimming cost V 2 bases and J 1 base; bases outside gene matches: 0. The CDR3 consists of 14 residues. Germline V lookup: CDR1 SGHNT, CDR2 YYREEE (reference sequence). The CDR3 nucleotides are TGTGCCAGCAGCTTACTAGCGGGATCCTACGAGCAGTACTTC. Amino acids: CASSLLAGSYEQYF.

V and J are TRBV7-8 and TRBJ1-2, with no clear D. Trimming removed 3 bases from V and 3 bases from J, with 5 bases in between. Germline values: CDR1 SGHVS, CDR2 FQNEAQ. This CDR3 is built from 12 residues. In DNA form, the CDR3 reads TGTGCCAGCAGCTTGTTGGACTATGGCTACACCTTC. Translation: CASSLLDYGYTF.

The J gene is TRBJ2-3, the V gene TRBV7-2; 12 bases map to TRBD2. Germline-derived CDR1 and CDR2 are SGHTA and FQGNSA. This CDR3 spans 17 amino acids. V dropped 5 bases and J dropped 0; count of bases not matched to a gene: 6. CDR3 in DNA: TGTGCCAGCAGCCCTAGGACTAGCGGGGCCAGCACAGATACGCAGTATTTT. Amino acids: CASSPRTSGASTDTQYF.